Below, one T cell receptor beta chain is given with its context. The CDR3 runs to 13 residues. Germline V CDR1 and CDR2: LNHDA, SQIVND (reference sequence). Trimming pared 4 bases from V and 5 bases from J, leaving 11 bases between. This entry comes from a study of blood T cell repertoires in COVID-19. Study in general: Researchers got acute and convalescent COVID-19 samples from the United States, Italy and Spain. T cells, B-cell-depleted T cells, or PBMCs provided the cDNA or gDNA that served as material.

Source study methods: Counts of nucleated cells, estimated from reference gene primer amplification, were obtained. Repertoires were generated with immunoSEQ multiplex PCR, while TCRdb's copy carries only in-frame clones and drops some. V, J and clone size are taken as reported in that table, and D and trimming were inferred from the DNA itself. The sample carries 100,000 or so clones, roughly 69% recorded once. The sequenced material came from peripheral blood. The receptor was isolated from a man aged 80 or over with acute or convalescent COVID-19. The chain has TRBV19 and TRBJ2-5, with D possibly TRBD2 on 6 matching bases. CDR3 region: CASSSGTWETQYF. CDR3 DNA sequence: TGTGCCAGTAGTAGTGGGACTTGGGAGACCCAGTACTTC.